This T cell receptor beta chain originates from a study of siplizumab effects on memory and regulatory T cells. Study-level results: No assignable naive or memory phenotype existed for roughly 80-96% of proliferating CD4+ or CD8+ clones.

The V end lost 0 bases, the J end lost 3 bases, and 7 bases lay between the germline ends. The CDR3 contains 14 residues. The germline V gene encodes CDR1 SGHRS and CDR2 YFSETQ. Details on this clone: What it binds is not known.

Only in-frame clones appear in the TCRdb table, and some are missing; sequencing was by immunoSEQ multiplex PCR. The table lists about 110,000 clones, approximately 94% of them singletons, with approximately 0.32% in the top ten. The clonotype originates from a human donor in good health. The gene calls are TRBV5-1 and TRBJ2-1; D remains unclear. The sample comprised CD4+ T cells sorted from blood. The DNA for the CDR3 is TGCGCCAGCAGCTTGGAGGCTAGCTACAATGAGCAGTTCTTC. Translated: CASSLEASYNEQFF.